Listed below are T cell receptor beta chains from one sample, sequenced in a study of blood T cell repertoires in COVID-19. The repertoire was sequenced with immunoSEQ multiplex PCR; TCRdb's copy has only in-frame clones and lacks some. The sample records a few hundred thousand clones, 80% to 85% being singletons. The specimen sequenced was PBMCs or T cells enriched from blood (not recorded which). All receptors come from a man between 50 and 59 years old who had recovered from COVID-19. The CDR3 runs from the conserved cysteine through the conserved F or W. Each record gives: D gene, V gene, J gene, clone size, CDR3 protein, CDR3 DNA. The D gene is left open where the match is weak. Clone size is given for some rows only: seen once, a few or many times, or a class if the clone is expanded.

.	TRBV28	TRBJ1-5	few	CATRTGSNQPQHF	TGTGCCACCAGGACGGGGAGCAATCAGCCCCAGCATTTT
.	TRBV7-3	TRBJ1-1	.	CASSLGGRNTEAFF	TGTGCCAGCAGCTTAGGGGGCAGAAACACTGAAGCTTTCTTT
.	TRBV24-1	TRBJ1-2	.	CATSDRWYGYTF	TGTGCCACCTCGGACAGATGGTATGGCTACACCTTC
.	TRBV5-1	TRBJ1-1	.	CASSLGQVRNTEAFF	TGCGCCAGCAGCTTGGGGCAGGTCCGGAACACTGAAGCTTTCTTT
TRBD2	TRBV13	TRBJ2-1	.	CASSLRLAGGYGSYNEQFF	TGTGCCAGCAGCTTACGCCTAGCGGGGGGGTATGGCTCCTACAATGAGCAGTTCTTC
.	TRBV29-1	TRBJ2-4	.	CSVEVEDRGIQYF	TGCAGCGTTGAAGTGGAGGATCGGGGCATTCAGTACTTC
.	TRBV11-2	TRBJ1-2	.	CASSQLRGQSYGYTF	TGTGCCAGCAGCCAACTCAGAGGACAGAGCTATGGCTACACCTTC
.	TRBV12-5	TRBJ2-7	once	CASAPSQGLFYEQYF	TGTGCTAGTGCCCCGAGCCAGGGGCTCTTTTACGAGCAGTACTTC
TRBD2	TRBV10-3	TRBJ2-2	.	CAISSSRAGVGNTGELFF	TGTGCCATCAGTTCCTCCCGGGCGGGAGTGGGGAACACCGGGGAGCTGTTTTTT
TRBD1	TRBV6-1	TRBJ2-2	once	CASSERTGYTGELFF	TGTGCCAGCAGTGAGAGGACAGGATACACCGGGGAGCTGTTTTTT
TRBD1	TRBV28	TRBJ2-7	.	CASSSGTVGYEQYF	TGTGCCAGCAGTTCCGGGACAGTTGGTTACGAGCAGTACTTC
.	TRBV7-8	TRBJ1-1	.	CASSLGYDSLVAFF	TGTGCCAGCAGCTTAGGTTACGACTCCCTAGTAGCTTTCTTT
.	TRBV10-2	TRBJ1-1	.	CASSGQGGTEAFF	TGCGCCAGCAGTGGGCAGGGAGGAACTGAAGCTTTCTTT
.	TRBV20-1	TRBJ2-5	.	CSASGLRQETQYF	TGCAGTGCTAGTGGGCTTCGACAAGAGACCCAGTACTTC
TRBD1	TRBV4-2	TRBJ2-1	.	CASSRGGQSYNEQFF	TGTGCCAGCAGCAGAGGGGGCCAGTCCTACAATGAGCAGTTCTTC
.	TRBV7-2	TRBJ1-1	once	CASSAGPQLAFF	TGTGCCAGCAGCGCGGGACCGCAACTGGCTTTCTTT
.	TRBV5-4	TRBJ2-3	.	CASSLVQSTDTQYF	TGTGCCAGCAGCTTGGTACAGAGCACAGATACGCAGTATTTT
.	TRBV5-6	TRBJ1-3	once	CASSLGAGTGNTIYF	TGTGCCAGCAGCTTGGGAGCGGGGACTGGAAACACCATATATTTT
TRBD1	TRBV10-3	TRBJ1-1	once	CAIRDRVNTEAFF	TGTGCCATCAGAGACAGGGTGAACACTGAAGCTTTCTTT
TRBD2	TRBV6-2/TRBV6-3	TRBJ2-3	.	CASSYSLAGGYTDTQYF	TGTGCCAGCAGTTACTCGCTGGCGGGGGGCTACACAGATACGCAGTATTTT
.	TRBV19	TRBJ1-3	.	CASSIVTGTGNTIYF	TGTGCCAGTAGTATTGTTACAGGGACTGGAAACACCATATATTTT
.	TRBV21-1	TRBJ1-5	.	CASSDESGTGGNQPQHF	TGTGCCAGCAGCGATGAGTCCGGGACAGGGGGCAATCAGCCCCAGCATTTT
TRBD1	TRBV5-6	TRBJ2-3	.	CASSSIQGDTQYF	TGTGCCAGCAGCTCGATACAGGGGGATACGCAGTATTTT
TRBD2	TRBV10-1	TRBJ2-2	few	CASSDSGRAKGTGELFF	TGCGCCAGCAGTGATAGCGGGAGGGCCAAGGGCACCGGGGAGCTGTTTTTT
.	TRBV10-2	TRBJ2-5	.	CASSELGGTQYF	TGCGCCAGCAGTGAGCTCGGTGGGACCCAGTACTTC
TRBD1	TRBV5-4	TRBJ2-5	.	CASSRVTGGGFETQYF	TGTGCCAGCAGCCGGGTGACAGGGGGCGGTTTTGAGACCCAGTACTTC
.	TRBV24-1	TRBJ2-1	.	CATSDRRAGSYNEQFF	TGTGCCACCAGTGACCGCCGCGCGGGGTCCTACAATGAGCAGTTCTTC
TRBD2	TRBV5-4	TRBJ2-7	.	CASSLGLAGAYEQYF	TGTGCCAGCAGCCTAGGACTAGCGGGAGCCTACGAGCAGTACTTC
TRBD1	TRBV29-1	TRBJ1-5	.	CSVAGQGGNQPQHF	TGCAGCGTGGCAGGACAGGGAGGCAATCAGCCCCAGCATTTT
.	TRBV5-1	TRBJ2-7	.	CASTGRGYEQYF	TGCGCCAGCACAGGCAGGGGCTACGAGCAGTACTTC
.	TRBV13	TRBJ1-1	.	CASSLGSPRHRNTEAFF	TGTGCCAGCAGCTTAGGCTCGCCGAGACACAGGAACACTGAAGCTTTCTTT
TRBD2	TRBV10-3	TRBJ2-4	.	CAISESHSPLAGGPTRTENIQYF	TGTGCCATCAGTGAGTCCCACAGCCCCCTAGCGGGAGGGCCGACCAGGACGGAAAACATTCAGTACTTC
.	TRBV6-5	TRBJ1-1	once	CASSYSPGNTEAFF	TGTGCCAGCAGTTACTCGCCGGGAAACACTGAAGCTTTCTTT
.	TRBV12-1	TRBJ1-4	.	CASSCGQGGATNEKLFF	TGTGCCAGCAGCTGTGGACAGGGGGGAGCAACTAATGAAAAACTGTTTTTT
TRBD2	TRBV7-2	TRBJ2-3	.	CASSSGLAGGEDTQYF	TGTGCCAGCAGCTCGGGACTAGCGGGGGGTGAAGATACGCAGTATTTT
.	TRBV6-5	TRBJ1-6	.	CATLWGSSYNSPLHF	TGTGCCACCCTTTGGGGCAGCTCCTATAATTCACCCCTCCACTTT
TRBD1	TRBV18	TRBJ1-1	.	CASSKGANTEAFF	TGTGCCAGCTCAAAGGGGGCGAACACTGAAGCTTTCTTT
.	TRBV5-1	TRBJ1-3	few	CASCPGPGNTIYF	TGCGCCAGCTGTCCAGGGCCTGGAAACACCATATATTTT
.	TRBV12-3/TRBV12-4	TRBJ1-2	.	CASSFEAYGYTF	TGTGCCAGCAGTTTTGAGGCCTATGGCTACACCTTC
.	TRBV7-9	TRBJ2-5	.	CASSLGGGIMETQYF	TGTGCCAGCAGCTTAGGGGGCGGGATAATGGAGACCCAGTACTTC
.	TRBV9	TRBJ1-1	.	CASSVALMATEAFF	TGTGCCAGCAGCGTAGCTCTGATGGCCACTGAAGCTTTCTTT
.	TRBV4-3	TRBJ2-4	.	CASSQGGTLAKNIQYF	TGCGCCAGCAGCCAAGGGGGGACTTTAGCCAAAAACATTCAGTACTTC
.	TRBV28	TRBJ1-2	.	CASSGGTNYGYTF	TGTGCCAGCAGTGGCGGAACTAACTATGGCTACACCTTC
.	TRBV9	TRBJ2-3	.	CASSVRGGTDTQYF	TGTGCCAGCAGCGTACGCGGGGGCACAGATACGCAGTATTTT
.	TRBV27	TRBJ2-1	.	CASSTQGHEQFF	TGTGCCAGCAGTACACAGGGCCATGAGCAGTTCTTC
TRBD1	TRBV11-2	TRBJ1-2	.	CASSFSLGQGYTF	TGTGCCAGCAGCTTCTCCCTTGGACAGGGGTACACCTTC
.	TRBV19	TRBJ2-7	once	CASSIGPEQYF	TGTGCCAGTAGTATTGGCCCCGAGCAGTACTTC
.	TRBV19	TRBJ1-2	.	CASFDRTLNYGRHGYTF	TGTGCCAGTTTTGACAGGACCCTCAACTATGGCAGACATGGCTACACCTTC
TRBD1	TRBV28	TRBJ1-6	.	CASRKGQGSSPLHF	TGTGCCAGCAGGAAGGGACAGGGGAGCTCACCCCTCCACTTT
TRBD1	TRBV2	TRBJ1-4	.	CASRTGNEKLFF	TGTGCCAGCAGGACAGGGAATGAAAAACTGTTTTTT
.	TRBV6-5	TRBJ2-7	.	CASIRPQGKSDEQYF	TGTGCCAGCATTCGGCCGCAGGGGAAATCCGACGAGCAGTACTTC
TRBD2	TRBV5-1	TRBJ2-3	.	CASSTFGGGSTDTQYF	TGCGCCAGCAGCACCTTTGGGGGGGGTAGCACAGATACGCAGTATTTT